Sequencing of this T cell receptor beta chain was carried out in a study of T cells in Graves' hyperthyroidism and ophthalmopathy. RNA transcripts provided the source from which TCR beta CDR3 regions were amplified. The HTBI primer set was used in a first-round RT-PCR of the TCR CDR3. Each CDR3 protein is one row after TCRdb ran MiXCR on the multiplex PCR reads. The sample consists of about 640,000 distinct CDR3 sequences, around 21% of them appearing once. It was 8.5 to 10 ml of fresh peripheral blood that supplied the PBMCs. Germline V CDR1 and CDR2: MDHEN, SYDVKM. V lost 3 bases to trimming and J lost 2 bases; unmatched junction nucleotides: 7. The CDR3 totals 15 residues.

Sequencing was carried out using blood. The clonotype comes from a man aged 30 to 39 with Graves' ophthalmopathy. The chain combines TRBV28 with TRBJ2-7; 7 bases are a match to TRBD1. The CDR3 DNA reads as TGTGCCAGCAGTTTCCCCCCGACAGGGACCTACGAGCAGTACTTC. Its protein product is CASSFPPTGTYEQYF.